One sample yielded the 10 T cell receptor beta chains listed below, sequenced in a study of blood T cell repertoires in COVID-19. The protocol was immunoSEQ multiplex PCR, while the TCRdb copy is restricted to in-frame clones and leaves out a portion. Here the sample spans a few hundred thousand clones, 87% being singletons. Sequencing used peripheral blood. The source is a man aged 45 to 65 with active or convalescent COVID-19.

This clone showed up just once. V is TRBV19 and J is TRBJ1-5; D call uncertain. V lost 3 bases, J lost 7 bases, and 10 bases lay in between. The CDR3 sequence is 13 residues long. Germline V CDR1 and CDR2: LNHDA, SQIVND (reference sequence). For the CDR3, the DNA is TGTGCCAGTAGTATTGAGGGAAAACAGCCCCAGCATTTT. Protein sequence: CASSIEGKQPQHF.

The gene calls are TRBV4-3 and TRBJ1-6; D ambiguous. Trimming shortened V by 0 bases and J by 7 bases, and 4 bases separated the two germline ends. This CDR3 contains 13 residues. Looked up from germline, CDR1 is LGHNA and CDR2 is YSLEER. In nucleotides, the CDR3 is TGCGCCAGCAGCCAAGAAGCCAATTCACCCCTCCACTTT. Protein sequence: CASSQEANSPLHF.

V usage is TRBV29-1 and J usage is TRBJ1-2; 7 positions agree with TRBD1. This CDR3 is 13 amino acids long. Per germline, CDR1 SQVTM and CDR2 ANQGSEA. Germline trimming cut 3 bases from V and 7 bases from J; bases unmatched to any gene: 8. CDR3 region: CSVEREGGFGYTF. The CDR3 coding sequence is TGCAGCGTTGAGAGGGAAGGGGGCTTTGGCTACACCTTC.

The V and J genes are TRBV2 and TRBJ2-5; 13 bases fit TRBD2. V lost 4 bases, J lost 5 bases, and 7 bases stayed unmatched. Germline V gene lookup returns CDR1 SNHLY and CDR2 FYNNEI. This CDR3 spans 16 amino acids. This CDR3 reads CASSAGTSGVGETQYF. DNA of the CDR3: TGTGCCAGCAGTGCTGGGACTAGCGGGGTTGGGGAGACCCAGTACTTC.

The V and J genes are TRBV11-2 and TRBJ2-3, with 12 bases that match TRBD2. Germline assignment: CDR1 SGHAT and CDR2 FQNNGV. This CDR3 contains 17 residues. Unmatched junction bases numbered 3, after V lost 1 base and J lost 1 base. The CDR3 DNA is TGTGCCAGCAGCTTAGGGGCTAGCGGGGGGGGCACAGATACGCAGTATTTT. It translates to CASSLGASGGGTDTQYF.

V is TRBV5-1 and J is TRBJ1-4, with TRBD1 identical over 7 bases. Germline trimming cut 4 bases from V and 6 bases from J; bases unmatched to any gene: 9. Germline V CDR1 and CDR2: SGHRS, YFSETQ. This CDR3 is 15 amino acids long. The CDR3 nucleotides are TGCGCCAGCAGCGTGAGTTGGGGGACAGATGAAAAACTGTTTTTT. Translation: CASSVSWGTDEKLFF.

The V and J genes are TRBV24-1 and TRBJ1-2; D remains unclear. Germline lookup yields CDR1 KGHDR and CDR2 SFDVKD. The V and J ends lost 3 bases and 6 bases respectively, with 16 bases between them. CDR3 length equals 15 residues. This chain's CDR3 is CATSDNAPAVDGYTF. The CDR3 nucleotides are TGTGCCACCAGTGATAATGCCCCGGCGGTCGATGGCTACACCTTC.

The chain carries TRBV5-1 and TRBJ1-1; a possible D gene is TRBD1 (5 bases). The CDR3 loop spans 14 amino acids. The V end lost 0 bases, the J end lost 1 base, and 7 bases lay between the germline ends. The germline V gene encodes CDR1 SGHRS and CDR2 YFSETQ. The CDR3 nucleotides read TGCGCCAGCAGCTTGGAGGGGTGGAACACTGAAGCTTTCTTT. Translation: CASSLEGWNTEAFF.

The V gene is TRBV5-1, the J gene TRBJ1-1; the match to TRBD1 covers 7 bases. The J segment lost 7 bases and the V segment lost 4 bases, leaving 7 bases of the junction unmatched. CDR3 size: 13 residues. CDR1 and CDR2 (germline): SGHRS, YFSETQ. The CDR3 sequence: CASSTQGSGEAFF. The CDR3 nucleotides read TGCGCCAGCAGCACACAGGGGTCTGGTGAAGCTTTCTTT.

V usage is TRBV30 and J usage is TRBJ1-5; a weak D match, TRBD1 (5 bases). The CDR3 totals 13 residues. The germline CDR1 and CDR2 sequences are GTSNPN and SVGIG (reference sequence). V was pared by 0 bases and J by 9 bases, with 12 bases between. CDR3 sequence: CAWSVRGLGPQHF. The CDR3 bases are TGTGCCTGGAGTGTACGGGGGTTGGGGCCCCAGCATTTT.